The clone carrying this T cell receptor beta chain was observed once. Its antigen is not known. The junction had 11 bases not matched to a gene; V was cut back by 7 bases and J by 6 bases. The CDR3 contains 15 residues. These data are taken from a study of post-analysis software for immune sequencing data. Broader study findings: Five or six TRBV segments, including TRBV5-6, TRBV5-1 and TRBV20-1, were more frequent in patients than controls.

Each TCR beta cDNA library carried unique molecular identifiers. TCRdb fed the PCR reads into MiXCR, producing one record per CDR3 protein. This table holds 430,000 or so distinct CDR3 sequences, approximately 42% found once. This sequence originates from a girl aged 2-10 years with multiple sclerosis. This rearrangement joins TRBV12-3 or TRBV12-4 to TRBJ1-2, with TRBD1 identical over 10 bases. Input material: blood. The CDR3 DNA is TGTGCCAGCACCCTGGACAGGGGGGTTGCGAATGGCTACACCTTC. This encodes CASTLDRGVANGYTF.